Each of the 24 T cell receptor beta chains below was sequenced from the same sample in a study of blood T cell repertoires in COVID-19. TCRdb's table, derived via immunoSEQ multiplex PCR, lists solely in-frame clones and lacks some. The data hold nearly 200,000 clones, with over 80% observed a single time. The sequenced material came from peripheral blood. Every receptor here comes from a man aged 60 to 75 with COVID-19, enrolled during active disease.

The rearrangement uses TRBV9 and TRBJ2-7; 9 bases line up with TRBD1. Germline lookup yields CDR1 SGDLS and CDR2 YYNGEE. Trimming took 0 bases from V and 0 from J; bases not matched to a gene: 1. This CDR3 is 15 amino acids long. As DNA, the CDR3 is TGTGCCAGCAGCGTAGGGGGACAGGGCTCCTACGAGCAGTACTTC. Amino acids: CASSVGGQGSYEQYF.

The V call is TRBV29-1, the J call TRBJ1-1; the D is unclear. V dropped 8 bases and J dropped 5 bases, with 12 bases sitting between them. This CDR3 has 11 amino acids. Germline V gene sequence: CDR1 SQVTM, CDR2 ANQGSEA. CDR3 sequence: CSSGEVTEAFF. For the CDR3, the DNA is TGCAGCTCCGGGGAGGTTACTGAAGCTTTCTTT.

DNA of the CDR3: TGCAGCTCCGTGGAGGGGATCACTGAAGCTTTCTTT. It specifies CSSVEGITEAFF. V is TRBV29-1 and J is TRBJ1-1, with D possibly TRBD1 on 5 matching bases. The CDR3 has 12 residues. CDR1 and CDR2 (germline): SQVTM, ANQGSEA. Trimming cost V 8 bases and J 4 bases, with 14 bases left between them.

The CDR3 DNA reads as TGTGCCAGCAGTTACGAAGGGCGGGGCGGCTACACCTTC. It translates to CASSYEGRGGYTF. The gene calls are TRBV6-6 and TRBJ1-2; D is perhaps TRBD1 (5 bases). This CDR3 region has 13 residues. V shed 2 bases and J shed 8 bases, with 12 bases lying between them. Germline lookup yields CDR1 MNHNY and CDR2 SVGAGI (reference sequence).

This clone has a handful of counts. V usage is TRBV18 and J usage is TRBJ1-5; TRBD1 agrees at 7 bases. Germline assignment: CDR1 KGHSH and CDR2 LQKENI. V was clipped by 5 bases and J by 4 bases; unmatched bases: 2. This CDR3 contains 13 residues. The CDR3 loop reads CASSETGNQPQHF. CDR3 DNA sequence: TGTGCCAGCTCAGAGACAGGGAATCAGCCCCAGCATTTT.

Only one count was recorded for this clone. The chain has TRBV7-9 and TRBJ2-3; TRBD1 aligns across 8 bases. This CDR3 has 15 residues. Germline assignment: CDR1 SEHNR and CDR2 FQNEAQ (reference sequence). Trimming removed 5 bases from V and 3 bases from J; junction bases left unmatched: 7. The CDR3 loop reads CASSPGGRGTDTQYF. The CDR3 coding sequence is TGTGCCAGCAGCCCAGGGGGCAGGGGGACAGATACGCAGTATTTT. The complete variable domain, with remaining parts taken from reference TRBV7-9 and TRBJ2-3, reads DTGVSQNPRHKITKRGQNVTFRCDPISEHNRLYWYRQTLGQGPEFLTYFQNEAQLEKSRLLSDRFSAERPKGSFSTLEIQRTEQGDSAMYLCASSPGGRGTDTQYFGPGTRLTVL.

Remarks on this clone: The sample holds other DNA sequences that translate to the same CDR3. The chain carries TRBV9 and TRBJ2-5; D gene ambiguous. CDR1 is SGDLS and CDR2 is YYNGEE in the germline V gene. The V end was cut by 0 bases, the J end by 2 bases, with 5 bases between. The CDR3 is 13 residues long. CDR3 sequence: CASSVGLQETQYF. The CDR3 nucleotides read TGTGCCAGCAGCGTAGGACTGCAAGAGACCCAGTACTTC.

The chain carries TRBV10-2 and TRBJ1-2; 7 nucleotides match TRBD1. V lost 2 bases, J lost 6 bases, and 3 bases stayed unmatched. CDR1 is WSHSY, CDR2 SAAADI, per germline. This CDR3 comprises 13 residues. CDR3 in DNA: TGCGCCAGCAGTGAGGGCAGGGGGAATGGCTACACCTTC. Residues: CASSEGRGNGYTF.

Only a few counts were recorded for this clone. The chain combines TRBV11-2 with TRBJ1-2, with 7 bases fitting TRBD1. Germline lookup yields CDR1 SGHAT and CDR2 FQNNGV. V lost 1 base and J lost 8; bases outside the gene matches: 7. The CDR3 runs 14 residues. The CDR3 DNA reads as TGTGCCAGCAGCTTAGGAAGAGGGGGCCTGGGCTACACCTTC. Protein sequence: CASSLGRGGLGYTF.

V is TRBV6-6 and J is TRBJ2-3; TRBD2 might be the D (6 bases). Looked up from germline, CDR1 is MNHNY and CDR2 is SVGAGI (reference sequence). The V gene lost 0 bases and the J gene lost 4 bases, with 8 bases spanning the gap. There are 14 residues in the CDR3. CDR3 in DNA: TGTGCCAGCAGTTACTCGGGGGGTGCAGATACGCAGTATTTT. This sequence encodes CASSYSGGADTQYF.

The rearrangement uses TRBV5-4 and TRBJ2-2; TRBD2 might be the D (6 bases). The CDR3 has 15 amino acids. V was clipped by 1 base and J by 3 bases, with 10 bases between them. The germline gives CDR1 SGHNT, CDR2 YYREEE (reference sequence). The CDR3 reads CASSLYGTHTGELFF. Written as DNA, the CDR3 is TGTGCCAGCAGCTTGTATGGGACTCACACCGGGGAGCTGTTTTTT.

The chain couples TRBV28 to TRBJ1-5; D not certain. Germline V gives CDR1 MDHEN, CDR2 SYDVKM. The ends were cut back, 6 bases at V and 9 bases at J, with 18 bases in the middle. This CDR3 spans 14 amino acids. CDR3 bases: TGTGCCAGCAGCGAAGGTGGGCTCTCTTGGCCCCAGCATTTT. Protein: CASSEGGLSWPQHF.

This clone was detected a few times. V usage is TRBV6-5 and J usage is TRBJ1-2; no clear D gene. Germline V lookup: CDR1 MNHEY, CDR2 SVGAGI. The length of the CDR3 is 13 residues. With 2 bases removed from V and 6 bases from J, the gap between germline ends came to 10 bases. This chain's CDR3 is CASSYEGRDGYTF. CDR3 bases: TGTGCCAGCAGTTACGAGGGAAGGGATGGCTACACCTTC.

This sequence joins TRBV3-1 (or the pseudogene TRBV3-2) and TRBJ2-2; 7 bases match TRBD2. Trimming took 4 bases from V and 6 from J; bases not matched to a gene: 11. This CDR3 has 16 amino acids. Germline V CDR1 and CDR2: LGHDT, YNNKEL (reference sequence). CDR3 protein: CASSPPRRAGAGELFF. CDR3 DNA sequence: TGTGCCAGCAGCCCCCCACGAAGGGCGGGGGCCGGGGAGCTGTTTTTT.

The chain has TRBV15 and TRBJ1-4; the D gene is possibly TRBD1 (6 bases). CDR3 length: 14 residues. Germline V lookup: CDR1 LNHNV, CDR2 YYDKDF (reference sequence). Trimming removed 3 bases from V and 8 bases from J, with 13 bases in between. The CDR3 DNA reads TGTGCCACCAGCAGTACACTGCAGGGGGAAAAACTGTTTTTT. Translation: CATSSTLQGEKLFF.

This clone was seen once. The CDR3 DNA reads as TGTGCCAGCGGAGAAGGGACAGCAAACTCCTACGAGCAGTACTTC. Encoded protein: CASGEGTANSYEQYF. The rearrangement joins TRBV28 to TRBJ2-7; 7 nucleotides match TRBD1. V shed 8 bases, J shed 0 bases, and the junction held 10 bases outside the gene matches. The CDR3 runs to 15 residues. Germline V gene data show CDR1 as MDHEN and CDR2 as SYDVKM.

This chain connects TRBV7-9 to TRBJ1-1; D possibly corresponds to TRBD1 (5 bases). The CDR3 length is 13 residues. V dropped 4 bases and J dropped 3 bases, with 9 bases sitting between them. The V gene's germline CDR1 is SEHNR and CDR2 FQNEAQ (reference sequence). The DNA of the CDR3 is TGTGCCAGCAGCTGGGACTCATACACTGAAGCTTTCTTT. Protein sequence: CASSWDSYTEAFF.

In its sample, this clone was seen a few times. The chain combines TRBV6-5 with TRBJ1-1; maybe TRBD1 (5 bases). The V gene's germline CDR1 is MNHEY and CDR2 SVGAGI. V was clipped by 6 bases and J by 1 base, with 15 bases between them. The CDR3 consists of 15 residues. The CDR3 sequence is CASSAYGASNTEAFF. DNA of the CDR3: TGTGCCAGCAGCGCCTATGGGGCTTCGAACACTGAAGCTTTCTTT.

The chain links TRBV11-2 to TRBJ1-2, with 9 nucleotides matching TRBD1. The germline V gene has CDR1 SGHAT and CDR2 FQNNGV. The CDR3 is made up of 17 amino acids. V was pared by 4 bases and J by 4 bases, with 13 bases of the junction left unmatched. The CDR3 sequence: CASSSLQGQGGSYGYTF. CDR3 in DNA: TGTGCCAGCAGCTCCCTACAGGGACAGGGTGGGAGCTATGGCTACACCTTC.

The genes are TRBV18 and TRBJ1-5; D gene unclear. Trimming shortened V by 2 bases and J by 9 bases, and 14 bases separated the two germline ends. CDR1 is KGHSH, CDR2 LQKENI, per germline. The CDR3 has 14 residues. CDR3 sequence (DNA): TGTGCCAGCTCACCATCAGACACGGATCGGCCCCAGCATTTT. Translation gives CASSPSDTDRPQHF.

The CDR3 is CASSVGRRGNIQYF. CDR3 bases: TGTGCCAGCAGCGTAGGGAGAAGGGGAAACATTCAGTACTTC. This sequence joins TRBV9 and TRBJ2-4, with D tentatively TRBD1 (5 bases). The V and J ends lost 0 bases and 6 bases respectively, with 10 bases between them. Germline CDR1 and CDR2: SGDLS and YYNGEE. CDR3 length: 14 residues.

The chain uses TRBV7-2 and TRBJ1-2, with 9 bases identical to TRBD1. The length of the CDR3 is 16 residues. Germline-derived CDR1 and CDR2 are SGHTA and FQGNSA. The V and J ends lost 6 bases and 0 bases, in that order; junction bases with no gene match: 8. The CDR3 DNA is TGTGCCAGCAGGCCTGACAGGGGGAGGGCTAACTATGGCTACACCTTC. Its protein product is CASRPDRGRANYGYTF. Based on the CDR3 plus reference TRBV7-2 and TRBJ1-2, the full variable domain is GAGVSQSPSNKVTEKGKDVELRCDPISGHTALYWYRQSLGQGLEFLIYFQGNSAPDKSGLPSDRFSAERTGGSVSTLTIQRTQQEDSAVYLCASRPDRGRANYGYTFGSGTRLTVV.

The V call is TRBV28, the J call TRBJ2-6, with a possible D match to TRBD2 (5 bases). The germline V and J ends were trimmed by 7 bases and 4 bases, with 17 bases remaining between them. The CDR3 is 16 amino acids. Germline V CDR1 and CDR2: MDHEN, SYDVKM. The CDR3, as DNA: TGTGCCAGCACGAGGGTCGGTCCCACGGGGGCCAACGTCCTGACTTTC. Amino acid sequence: CASTRVGPTGANVLTF.

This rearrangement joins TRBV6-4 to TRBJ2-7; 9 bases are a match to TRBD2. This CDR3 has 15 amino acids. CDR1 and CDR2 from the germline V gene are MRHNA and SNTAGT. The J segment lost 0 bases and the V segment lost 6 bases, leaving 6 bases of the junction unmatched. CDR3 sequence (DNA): TGTGCCAGCAGCAAACTAGCGGGCGACTCCTACGAGCAGTACTTC. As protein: CASSKLAGDSYEQYF.